The TCR beta chain described here comes from a study of T cell responses to AZD1222 COVID-19 vaccine. Study at large: Pooled in the analysis were second doses at about 4 or about 12 weeks.

Findings and limits, study-wide: Clonal diversity was possibly underestimated, and the donors were mostly white British, with more females. Reports indicate that nearly half of spike-specific TCRs are directed at unmutated variant regions.

This clone was seen a handful of times. Its specificity is not known. The CDR3 spans 14 residues. V shed 1 base and J shed 1 base, with 5 bases lying between them. The germline V gene has CDR1 LNHDA and CDR2 SQIVND (reference sequence). Clones were read by immunoSEQ multiplex PCR, and TCRdb kept only the in-frame ones, dropping some. The sample includes roughly 120,000 clones, around 94% of them seen just once. This sequence originates from an adult in good health. Sequencing was performed on peripheral blood, taken on day 0 of AZD1222 vaccination. The chain carries TRBV19 and TRBJ1-5; D uncertain. As DNA, the CDR3 is TGTGCCAGTAGTATAGCACAAAGCAATCAGCCCCAGCATTTT. It encodes CASSIAQSNQPQHF.